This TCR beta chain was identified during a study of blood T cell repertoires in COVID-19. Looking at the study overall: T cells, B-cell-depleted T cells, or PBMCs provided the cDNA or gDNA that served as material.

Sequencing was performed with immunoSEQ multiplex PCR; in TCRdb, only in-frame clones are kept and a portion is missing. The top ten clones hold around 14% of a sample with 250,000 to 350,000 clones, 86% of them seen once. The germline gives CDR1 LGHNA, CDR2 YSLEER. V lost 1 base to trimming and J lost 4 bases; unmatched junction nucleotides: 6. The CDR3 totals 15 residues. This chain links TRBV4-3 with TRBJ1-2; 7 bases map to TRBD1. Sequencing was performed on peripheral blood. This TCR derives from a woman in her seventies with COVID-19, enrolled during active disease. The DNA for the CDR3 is TGCGCCAGCAGCCAAGGGACAGGTGTTGCCTATGGCTACACCTTC. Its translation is CASSQGTGVAYGYTF.